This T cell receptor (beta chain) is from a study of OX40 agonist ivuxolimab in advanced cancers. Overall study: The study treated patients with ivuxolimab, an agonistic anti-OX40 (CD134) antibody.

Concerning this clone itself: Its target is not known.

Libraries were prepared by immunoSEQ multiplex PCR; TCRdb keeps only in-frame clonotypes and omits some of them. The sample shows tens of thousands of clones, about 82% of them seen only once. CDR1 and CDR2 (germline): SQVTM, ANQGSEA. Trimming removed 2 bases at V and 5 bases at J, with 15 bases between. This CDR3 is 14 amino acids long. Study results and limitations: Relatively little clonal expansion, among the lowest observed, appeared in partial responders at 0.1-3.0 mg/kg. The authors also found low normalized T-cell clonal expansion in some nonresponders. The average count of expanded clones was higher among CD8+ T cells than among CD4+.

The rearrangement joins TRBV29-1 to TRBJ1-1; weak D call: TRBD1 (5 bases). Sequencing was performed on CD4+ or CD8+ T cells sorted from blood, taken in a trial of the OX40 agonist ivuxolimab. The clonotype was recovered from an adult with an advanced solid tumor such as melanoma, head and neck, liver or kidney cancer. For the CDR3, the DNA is TGCAGCGTTGAACTCCAGGCAGGGTTAACTGAAGCTTTCTTT. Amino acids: CSVELQAGLTEAFF. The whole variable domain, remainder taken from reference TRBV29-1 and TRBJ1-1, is SAVISQKPSRDICQRGTSLTIQCQVDSQVTMMFWYRQQPGQSLTLIATANQGSEATYESGFVIDKFPISRPNLTFSTLTVSNMSPEDSSIYLCSVELQAGLTEAFFGQGTRLTVV.